Sequencing of this TCR beta chain was carried out in a study of shared clonotypes between healthy human individuals. Study context: CD8 memory received one plate per donor, CD8 naive two, CD4 memory three and CD4 naive three.

Both subsets, CD45RA+ naive and CD45RA-negative memory, were split from the CD4+ cells. Original processing notes: Filtering differed since immunoSEQ provided only junctions, with no quality scores. Assay used: immunoSEQ multiplex PCR; TCRdb lists only in-frame clones, some missing. V and J calls and clone size are those listed in that table; D and trimming were worked out from the DNA. The sample consists of more than 550,000 clones, roughly 72% of them appearing once. This clone showed up many times. Other DNA sequences of this sample code for an identical CDR3. CDR3 length: 13 residues. Germline CDR1 and CDR2: SGHTA and FQGNSA. The ends were cut back, 5 bases at V and 3 bases at J, with 10 bases in the middle.

This TCR was sampled from a woman aged 25 to 39 in good health. This chain joins TRBV7-2 and TRBJ1-1; no reliable D call. The specimen was memory CD4+ T cells sorted from blood. Regarding subset: CD45RA-negative fraction. CDR3 region: CASSPQRDTEAFF. The CDR3 DNA reads as TGTGCCAGCAGCCCACAAAGGGACACTGAAGCTTTCTTT.